This entry lists 28 T cell receptor beta chains sequenced from one sample in a study of CD8+ T cells in alopecia areata. Sequencing templates came from extracted RNA that was reverse transcribed into cDNA. Method: immunoSEQ multiplex PCR; TCRdb's copy keeps in-frame clones and lacks some. The data hold fewer than 150,000 clones, with less than 60% observed a single time. Treatment: oral pan-JAK inhibitor, 5-10 mg twice daily. The material was CD4+ T cells sorted from blood, obtained at week 24, from a patient treated with tofacitinib. These receptor sequences come from a human donor with alopecia areata.

The CDR3 reads CASSQSGVGYTF. The CDR3 DNA sequence: TGCGCCAGCAGTCAATCGGGGGTTGGCTACACCTTC. The chain joins TRBV23-1 to TRBJ1-2; TRBD1 might be the D (5 bases). TRBV23-1 is filed as an ORF, its function uncertain. V was clipped by 0 bases and J by 7 bases, with 6 bases between them. This CDR3 is 12 amino acids long.

In its sample, this clone is large. The chain combines TRBV6-5 with TRBJ2-4; D is unresolved. The CDR3 runs to 15 residues. Between the trimmed V and J ends, which lost 8 bases and 4 bases, there was a span of 18 bases. CDR1 is MNHEY and CDR2 is SVGAGI in the germline V gene. CDR3 nucleotide sequence: TGTGCCAGCGGACCAGGAAACCCCCCGAAAAACATTCAGTACTTC. Amino acids: CASGPGNPPKNIQYF.

This clone was counted only a few times. V gene TRBV2 combines with J gene TRBJ1-1; D might be TRBD1 (5 bases). V was clipped by 6 bases and J by 1 base, with 9 bases between them. Germline V gives CDR1 SNHLY, CDR2 FYNNEI. CDR3 size: 13 residues. The CDR3 loop reads CASSLDRNTEAFF. DNA of the CDR3: TGTGCCAGCAGCCTTGACAGGAACACTGAAGCTTTCTTT.

The chain joins TRBV5-6 to TRBJ1-2, with D tentatively TRBD1 (5 bases). Germline V gene sequence: CDR1 SGHDT, CDR2 YYEEEE. V was shortened by 4 bases and J by 7 bases, with 17 bases between the two germline ends. The CDR3 is 14 residues long. The DNA for the CDR3 is TGTGCCAGCAGCGCCGATCGGGGGATCTCTGGCTACACCTTC. Its protein product is CASSADRGISGYTF.

This chain connects TRBV11-3 to TRBJ1-1; unclear D gene. The germline V gene encodes CDR1 SGHNT and CDR2 YENEEA. This CDR3 region has 16 residues. V was clipped by 4 bases and J by 4 bases, with 19 bases between them. The CDR3 nucleotides are TGTGCCAGCAGCTCCCGACCGGACGTCTGGGGCACTGAAGCTTTCTTT. Its protein is CASSSRPDVWGTEAFF. The complete variable domain, with remaining parts taken from reference TRBV11-3 and TRBJ1-1, reads EAGVVQSPRYKIIEKKQPVAFWCNPISGHNTLYWYLQNLGQGPELLIRYENEEAVDDSQLPKDRFSAERLKGVDSTLKIQPAELGDSAVYLCASSSRPDVWGTEAFFGQGTRLTVV.

The table lists this clone with a few counts. The chain combines TRBV5-1 with TRBJ2-7; D is uncertain. The germline V gene encodes CDR1 SGHRS and CDR2 YFSETQ. This CDR3 has 14 residues. V lost 0 bases and J 6 bases, leaving 13 bases between the germline ends. The CDR3 spells CASSLDGTNSEQYF. The CDR3, as DNA: TGCGCCAGCAGCTTGGACGGTACCAACTCCGAGCAGTACTTC.

The chain links TRBV27 to TRBJ2-7, with 10 positions matching TRBD1. Germline assignment: CDR1 MNHEY and CDR2 SMNVEV (reference sequence). This CDR3 comprises 14 residues. V trimming: 5 bases; J trimming: 2 bases; junction bases outside the gene matches: 3. As DNA, the CDR3 is TGTGCCAGCAGTACCGGGACAGGGGCCTACGAGCAGTACTTC. This gives the protein CASSTGTGAYEQYF.

The chain has TRBV7-2 and TRBJ2-5, with TRBD2 matching 9 bases. Germline V gives CDR1 SGHTA, CDR2 FQGNSA. V was clipped by 4 bases and J by 5 bases; unmatched bases: 8. The CDR3 sequence is 15 residues long. The CDR3 here is CASSYSSGVYETQYF. In DNA, the CDR3 is TGTGCCAGCAGCTACTCTAGCGGGGTCTACGAGACCCAGTACTTC.

The rearrangement links TRBV4-1 to TRBJ2-1, with D perhaps matching TRBD2 (6 bases). This CDR3 is built from 13 residues. Per germline, CDR1 MGHRA and CDR2 YSYEKL. V was clipped by 4 bases and J by 6 bases, with 10 bases between them. The CDR3 coding sequence is TGCGCCAGCAGCCTAGGAGGGCCCAATGAGCAGTTCTTC. It yields the protein CASSLGGPNEQFF.

The chain links TRBV7-2 to TRBJ2-5; no clear D gene. V was shortened by 5 bases and J by 1 base, with 11 bases between the two germline ends. The CDR3 spans 14 residues. Germline-derived CDR1 and CDR2 are SGHTA and FQGNSA. The CDR3 sequence: CASSRSFVQETQYF. CDR3 bases: TGTGCCAGCAGCCGTAGTTTCGTCCAAGAGACCCAGTACTTC.

V is TRBV6-5 and J is TRBJ2-5, with D perhaps TRBD2 (6 bases). Trimming left V 4 bases short and J 5 bases short, with 17 bases between. Looked up from germline, CDR1 is MNHEY and CDR2 is SVGAGI. The CDR3 runs 15 residues. CDR3 region: CASSFQLATRETQYF. The CDR3 region has the DNA TGTGCCAGCAGTTTCCAACTAGCCACCCGGGAGACCCAGTACTTC.

The rearrangement links TRBV11-2 to TRBJ1-1; no firm D call. CDR1 is SGHAT and CDR2 is FQNNGV in the germline V gene. Trimming pared 3 bases from V and 0 bases from J, leaving 8 bases between. The CDR3 spans 14 residues. CDR3 DNA sequence: TGTGCCAGCAGCTTGGGTTCATTGAACACTGAAGCTTTCTTT. This encodes CASSLGSLNTEAFF.

The chain combines TRBV30 with TRBJ1-1, with D possibly TRBD1 on 5 matching bases. The germline CDR1 and CDR2 sequences are GTSNPN and SVGIG (reference sequence). V lost 2 bases and J lost 0, with 7 bases in between. The CDR3 loop spans 13 amino acids. The CDR3 protein is CAWSWGVNTEAFF. CDR3 nucleotides: TGTGCCTGGAGTTGGGGCGTGAACACTGAAGCTTTCTTT.

J is TRBJ2-3 and V is TRBV7-9; possible D gene TRBD1, 6 bases. In germline, CDR1 is SEHNR, CDR2 FQNEAQ (reference sequence). The CDR3 is made up of 16 amino acids. The V and J ends lost 5 bases and 6 bases respectively, with 21 bases between them. The CDR3 DNA sequence: TGTGCCAGCAGCCTACGCACGGGACACAGACGGGATACGCAGTATTTT. Protein product: CASSLRTGHRRDTQYF.

The chain uses TRBV27 and TRBJ1-1; D not resolved. The CDR3 runs 13 residues. Germline CDR1 reads MNHEY; CDR2 reads SMNVEV (reference sequence). Trimming pared 5 bases from V and 1 base from J, leaving 8 bases between. CDR3 DNA: TGTGCCAGCAGTCCCGGGTGGAACACTGAAGCTTTCTTT. It encodes CASSPGWNTEAFF.

The chain links TRBV4-3 to TRBJ2-3; D is undetermined. V gave up 0 bases and J gave up 4 bases, with 11 bases separating them. The CDR3 spans 15 residues. From germline, CDR1 is LGHNA and CDR2 YSLEER. CDR3 coding DNA: TGCGCCAGCAGCCAAGATCGGGTAGCCTCAGATACGCAGTATTTT. Translating it yields CASSQDRVASDTQYF.

The chain is built from TRBV29-1 and TRBJ1-1, with D possibly being TRBD1 (6 bases). CDR3 length: 12 residues. Germline CDR1 and CDR2: SQVTM and ANQGSEA. This CDR3 reads CSGDGTPIEAFF. The CDR3 nucleotides read TGCAGTGGTGACGGGACACCCATTGAAGCTTTCTTT. Full variable domain (outside the CDR3, taken from reference TRBV29-1 and TRBJ1-1): SAVISQKPSRDICQRGTSLTIQCQVDSQVTMMFWYRQQPGQSLTLIATANQGSEATYESGFVIDKFPISRPNLTFSTLTVSNMSPEDSSIYLCSGDGTPIEAFFGQGTRLTVV.

This clone was recorded a few times. The chain links TRBV2 to TRBJ2-1; 10 bases map to TRBD2. The germline CDR1 and CDR2 sequences are SNHLY and FYNNEI. The trim removed 8 bases at V and 4 bases at J, leaving 5 bases unmatched. The CDR3 length is 14 residues. The CDR3 nucleotides read TGTGCCAGCCTAGCGGGGGAGAATTACAATGAGCAGTTCTTC. Amino acids: CASLAGENYNEQFF.

This clone has more than one count but fewer than ten. CDR3 DNA sequence: TGTGCCAGCAGCTTACCACCCGGGTGGAGCGGGGGACATAATGAGCAGTTCTTC. It translates to CASSLPPGWSGGHNEQFF. V and J are TRBV7-2 and TRBJ2-1; TRBD2 matches at 8 bases. J lost 7 bases, V lost 2 bases, and 16 bases had no gene match. The germline V gene encodes CDR1 SGHTA and CDR2 FQGNSA. The CDR3 runs to 18 residues. Using reference TRBV7-2 and TRBJ2-1 for the parts outside the CDR3, the full variable domain is GAGVSQSPSNKVTEKGKDVELRCDPISGHTALYWYRQSLGQGLEFLIYFQGNSAPDKSGLPSDRFSAERTGGSVSTLTIQRTQQEDSAVYLCASSLPPGWSGGHNEQFFGPGTRLTVL.

This clone was seen a few times. V and J are TRBV14 and TRBJ1-2; D not certain. V was shortened by 1 base and J by 4 bases, with 13 bases between the two germline ends. This CDR3 spans 15 amino acids. Germline CDR1 reads SGHDN; CDR2 reads FVKESK. The CDR3 reads CASSQVGQTGYGYTF. The DNA for the CDR3 is TGTGCCAGCAGCCAAGTCGGGCAGACCGGCTATGGCTACACCTTC. The entire variable domain, with the rest obtained from reference TRBV14 and TRBJ1-2, is as follows: EAGVTQFPSHSVIEKGQTVTLRCDPISGHDNLYWYRRVMGKEIKFLLHFVKESKQDESGMPNNRFLAERTGGTYSTLKVQPAELEDSGVYFCASSQVGQTGYGYTFGSGTRLTVV.

This sequence joins TRBV29-1 and TRBJ2-7, with D unresolved. With 4 bases removed from V and 8 bases from J, the gap between germline ends came to 12 bases. Germline V lookup: CDR1 SQVTM, CDR2 ANQGSEA. This CDR3 region has 11 residues. CDR3 loop: CSVVVHAKQYF. CDR3 coding DNA: TGCAGCGTTGTTGTTCACGCCAAGCAGTACTTC.

This clone was observed once. The gene calls are TRBV11-3 and TRBJ2-2; 8 positions agree with TRBD1. The length of the CDR3 is 14 residues. J was trimmed by 5 bases and V by 2 bases; bases with no gene match: 1. The V gene's germline CDR1 is SGHNT and CDR2 YENEEA. The CDR3 DNA is TGTGCCAGCAGCTTACAGGGGGCAACCGGGGAGCTGTTTTTT. This sequence encodes CASSLQGATGELFF.

This clone was observed a single time. The chain is built from TRBV5-6 and TRBJ2-7, with TRBD1 matching 7 bases. In germline, CDR1 is SGHDT, CDR2 YYEEEE. Trimming removed 4 bases from V and 5 bases from J; junction bases left unmatched: 6. CDR3 length: 13 amino acids. CDR3 amino acids: CASSVTGAHEQYF. CDR3 coding DNA: TGTGCCAGCAGCGTTACAGGGGCCCACGAGCAGTACTTC. Using reference TRBV5-6 and TRBJ2-7 for the parts outside the CDR3, the full variable domain is DAGVTQSPTHLIKTRGQQVTLRCSPKSGHDTVSWYQQALGQGPQFIFQYYEEEERQRGNFPDRFSGHQFPNYSSELNVNALLLGDSALYLCASSVTGAHEQYFGPGTRLTVT.

This chain joins TRBV5-1 and TRBJ1-3, with unresolved D. Trimming pared 10 bases from V and 0 bases from J, leaving 14 bases between. The CDR3 has 14 residues. Per germline, CDR1 SGHRS and CDR2 YFSETQ. CDR3 coding DNA: TGCGCCTCAGCAGATCCAGCCTCTGGAAACACCATATATTTT. Protein: CASADPASGNTIYF.

This clone was detected a few times. The chain recombines TRBV10-2 with TRBJ2-3; no firm D call. Germline CDR1 is WSHSY and CDR2 is SAAADI. Trimming cost V 2 bases and J 2 bases, with 8 bases left between them. The CDR3 spans 14 residues. In DNA, the CDR3 is TGCGCCAGCAGTGAGATGCGAACCACAGATACGCAGTATTTT. Residues: CASSEMRTTDTQYF.

V gene TRBV18 combines with J gene TRBJ2-7; no firm D call. The CDR3 runs to 12 residues. Germline assignment: CDR1 KGHSH and CDR2 LQKENI. Trimming took off 3 bases at V and 0 bases at J, with 3 bases between the two ends. The CDR3 reads CASSPNSYEQYF. The CDR3 DNA reads as TGTGCCAGCTCACCCAACTCCTACGAGCAGTACTTC.

The chain uses TRBV4-3 and TRBJ2-6, with D perhaps assigned TRBD1 or TRBD2 (5 bases each). From germline, CDR1 is LGHNA and CDR2 YSLEER. The length of the CDR3 is 15 residues. The V end was cut by 5 bases, the J end by 4 bases, with 12 bases between. This CDR3 reads CASSLGAGGANVLTF. CDR3 DNA sequence: TGCGCCAGCAGCTTAGGGGCGGGCGGGGCCAACGTCCTGACTTTC.

As DNA, the CDR3 is TGTGCCAGCAGAGACAGGGGAAATCAGCCCCAGCATTTT. It encodes CASRDRGNQPQHF. The chain carries TRBV2 and TRBJ1-5; TRBD1 matches at 8 bases. The germline CDR1 and CDR2 sequences are SNHLY and FYNNEI. The J segment lost 4 bases and the V segment lost 6 bases, leaving 2 bases of the junction unmatched. This CDR3 is 13 amino acids long. Together with reference TRBV2 and TRBJ1-5, the CDR3 gives the full variable domain: EPEVTQTPSHQVTQMGQEVILRCVPISNHLYFYWYRQILGQKVEFLVSFYNNEISEKSEIFDDQFSVERPDGSNFTLKIRSTKLEDSAMYFCASRDRGNQPQHFGDGTRLSIL.